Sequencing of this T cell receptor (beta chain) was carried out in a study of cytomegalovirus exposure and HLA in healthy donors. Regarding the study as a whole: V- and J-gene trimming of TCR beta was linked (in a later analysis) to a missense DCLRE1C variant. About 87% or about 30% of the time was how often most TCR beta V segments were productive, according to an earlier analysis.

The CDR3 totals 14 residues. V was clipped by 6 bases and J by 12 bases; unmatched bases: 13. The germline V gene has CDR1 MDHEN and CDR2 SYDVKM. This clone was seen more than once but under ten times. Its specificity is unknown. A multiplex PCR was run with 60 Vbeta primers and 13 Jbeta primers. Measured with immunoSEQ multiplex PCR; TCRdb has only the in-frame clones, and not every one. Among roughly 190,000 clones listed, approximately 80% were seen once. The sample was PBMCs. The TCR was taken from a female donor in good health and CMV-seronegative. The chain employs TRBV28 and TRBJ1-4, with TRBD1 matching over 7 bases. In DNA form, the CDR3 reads TGTGCCAGCAGGGAAGGGGGCTTGGACTTTGAACTGTTTTTT. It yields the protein CASREGGLDFELFF. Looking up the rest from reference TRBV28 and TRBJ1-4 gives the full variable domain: DVKVTQSSRYLVKRTGEKVFLECVQDMDHENMFWYRQDPGLGLRLIYFSYDVKMKEKGDIPEGYSVSREKKERFSLILESASTNQTSMYLCASREGGLDFELFFGSGTQLSVL.